A single sample is the source of the 5 T cell receptor beta chains below, sequenced in a study of early T cells in non-severe SARS-CoV-2 infection. Using its own MiXCR run on the 5' RACE reads, TCRdb lists one record per CDR3 protein. The data contain some 77,000 distinct CDR3 sequences, about 5% of them singletons. The sample was whole blood, taken at baseline. The origin of the receptors is an adult who was a healthcare worker with PCR-confirmed SARS-CoV-2 infection or an uninfected control (not recorded which).

This clonotype was recorded a few times. This chain uses TRBV27 with TRBJ2-7; D is unresolved. The CDR3 has 13 amino acids. Trimming left V 5 bases short and J 1 base short, with 9 bases between. Germline CDR1 MNHEY, CDR2 SMNVEV (reference sequence). CDR3 in amino acids: CASSLGISYEQYF. CDR3 bases: TGTGCCAGCAGTCTGGGGATTTCCTACGAGCAGTACTTC.

This chain uses TRBV4-2 with TRBJ2-7; no clear D. Trimming took off 6 bases at V and 0 bases at J, with 12 bases between the two ends. Germline loops: CDR1 LGHNA, CDR2 YNFKEQ. The CDR3 runs 14 residues. Here the CDR3 reads CASRSEFGSYEQYF. The CDR3, as DNA: TGTGCCAGCAGGTCCGAGTTCGGCTCCTACGAGCAGTACTTC.

This clonotype was counted ten times or more. This chain uses TRBV10-3 with TRBJ1-2; 10 bases are shared with TRBD1. The V segment lost 3 bases and the J segment 4 bases; nucleotides outside the gene matches: 8. This CDR3 contains 16 residues. In germline, CDR1 is ENHRY, CDR2 SYGVKD. As DNA, the CDR3 is TGTGCCATCAGTGAACAAGACGGGACAGGGGTCTATGGCTACACCTTC. It is translated as CAISEQDGTGVYGYTF.

This clonotype has a count of ten or more. The chain has TRBV24-1 and TRBJ2-3; 11 bases map to TRBD2. The J segment lost 6 bases and the V segment lost 2 bases, leaving 9 bases of the junction unmatched. Per the germline V gene, CDR1 is KGHDR and CDR2 is SFDVKD. This CDR3 comprises 17 residues. The CDR3 is CATSDSETSGTPDTQYF. The CDR3 bases are TGTGCCACCAGTGATTCGGAGACTAGCGGGACCCCCGATACGCAGTATTTT.

This clonotype was detected many times. V gene TRBV28 combines with J gene TRBJ1-6; tentative D call: TRBD1 (5 bases). The CDR3 extends over 15 amino acids. The germline V and J ends were trimmed by 7 bases and 8 bases, with 18 bases remaining between them. Germline CDR1 MDHEN, CDR2 SYDVKM. In nucleotides, the CDR3 is TGTGCCAGCAATGCACCGGGACGGGGCTATTCACCCCTCCACTTT. This sequence encodes CASNAPGRGYSPLHF. Using reference TRBV28 and TRBJ1-6 for the parts outside the CDR3, the full variable domain is DVKVTQSSRYLVKRTGEKVFLECVQDMDHENMFWYRQDPGLGLRLIYFSYDVKMKEKGDIPEGYSVSREKKERFSLILESASTNQTSMYLCASNAPGRGYSPLHFGNGTRLTVT.